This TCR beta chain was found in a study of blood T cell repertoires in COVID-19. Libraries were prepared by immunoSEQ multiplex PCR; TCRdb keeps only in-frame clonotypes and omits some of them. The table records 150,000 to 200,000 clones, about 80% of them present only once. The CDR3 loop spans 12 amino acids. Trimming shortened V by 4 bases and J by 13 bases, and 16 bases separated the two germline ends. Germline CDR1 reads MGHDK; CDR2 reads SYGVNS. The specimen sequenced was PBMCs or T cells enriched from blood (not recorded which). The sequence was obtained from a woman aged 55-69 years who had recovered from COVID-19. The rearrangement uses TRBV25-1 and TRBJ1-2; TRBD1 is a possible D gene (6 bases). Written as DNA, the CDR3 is TGTGCCAGCAGTGGGCAGGGGAATGGGGGCACCTTC. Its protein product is CASSGQGNGGTF.